The following is a T cell receptor beta chain sequence with its context. Its antigen is still unknown. Base qualities are not recorded, but no much larger clone differs from it by a single base. Per the germline V gene (reference sequence), DFQATT is the CDR1 and SNEGSKA is the CDR2. Counted from cysteine to phenylalanine, this CDR3 has 14 amino acids. Kept here is only the CDR3 DNA, which spans 42 bases and is read in frame from base 1. V and J lose 3 bases and 4 bases, and a span of 15 bases separates them. The data were taken from a study of CD8 T cells in ankylosing spondylitis (dated by TCRdb to about 2017). About the full investigation: The study set out to find disease-linked TCR variants by profiling T cell receptor beta repertoires in ankylosing spondylitis patients and healthy donors. The full study cohort comprised roughly 24 ankylosing spondylitis patients and over a hundred healthy donors. Peripheral blood was sampled, and synovial fluid was additionally collected from ankylosing spondylitis patients. What the authors observed across the whole study: The disease-linked clones were reported to be significantly enriched in matched synovial fluid samples from ankylosing spondylitis patients. Some motif variants were previously reported in synovial fluid and blood of reactive arthritis patients, suggesting common disease-initiation mechanisms. Blood from ankylosing spondylitis patients appeared to be characterized by a TCR beta motif composed of eight highly homologous amino acid variants. A CD8+ phenotype was shown by the disease-linked clones, which were found at relatively low frequencies in peripheral blood.

Data came from an Illumina HiSeq 2500. Quantitative 5'-RACE with molecular barcodes was used to prepare TCR beta libraries. As for the authors' bioinformatics: Disease-linked TCR variants were identified with a new computational method built on a probabilistic model of VDJ rearrangement. TCRdb trimmed the raw reads at Q25, called clones with MiXCR and kept productive beta chains. Entries that share a CDR3 protein sequence are merged under the most common genes and DNA. V and J calls and clone size were set by TCRdb, not the authors. This sample holds around 300,000 distinct CDR3 sequences; about 15% were observed only once. The ten largest make up 1.1% of the sample.

This chain is built from TRBV20-1 and TRBJ1-2, and the D gene may be TRBD1, 6 bases matching. The sequencing sample was made of blood, either unsorted or a sorted T cell fraction (not recorded which). The clonotype comes from a male donor with ankylosing spondylitis or in good health (not recorded which). CDR3 reads: CSARRGGDGYGYTF. The DNA is TGCAGTGCTAGGAGGGGGGGCGATGGCTATGGCTACACCTTC.